The 20 T cell receptor beta chains in this list originate from one sample, sequenced in a study of T-cell memory formation after mild COVID-19. MiXCR, run by TCRdb on the 5' RACE reads, gives a single entry per CDR3 protein. The sample holds fewer than 650,000 distinct CDR3 sequences, roughly 21% seen once. The sample taken for sequencing was PBMCs or a T cell subset sorted from them (not recorded which). These receptors were taken from an adult woman who had mild COVID-19 (a few samples of this study predate the infection). Cell type and time point are not known.

In this sample, this clonotype turned up a few times. V usage is TRBV4-1 and J usage is TRBJ2-2; D is perhaps TRBD1 or TRBD2 (6 bases each). Deletions cut 3 bases from V and 4 bases from J, with 15 bases between. The germline gives CDR1 MGHRA, CDR2 YSYEKL. This CDR3 has 16 residues. The CDR3 DNA follows: TGCGCCAGCAGCCAGTTTTTCAGGGGAGGCACCGGGGAGCTGTTTTTT. Translating gives CASSQFFRGGTGELFF.

This chain links TRBV5-1 with TRBJ2-3; the D is unclear. The CDR3 covers 17 residues. Germline loops: CDR1 SGHRS, CDR2 YFSETQ. Trimming removed 0 bases at V and 0 bases at J, with 14 bases between. CDR3 nucleotide sequence: TGCGCCAGCAGCTTGGATCGCCCCACAGCTAGCACAGATACGCAGTATTTT. It codes for CASSLDRPTASTDTQYF.

This clonotype was seen more than once but under ten times. This rearrangement joins TRBV5-1 to TRBJ2-7, with unresolved D. V was pared by 0 bases and J by 5 bases, with 9 bases between. This CDR3 has 13 amino acids. Germline V gene sequence: CDR1 SGHRS, CDR2 YFSETQ. CDR3 coding DNA: TGCGCCAGCAGCTTGGGACCTAAAAACGAGCAGTACTTC. Protein product: CASSLGPKNEQYF.

This chain links TRBV10-1 with TRBJ1-2; D unresolved. CDR1 and CDR2 from the germline V gene are WNHNN and SYGVQD (reference sequence). This CDR3 has 11 amino acids. V lost 9 bases to trimming and J lost 5 bases, with 10 bases between them. The CDR3, as DNA: TGCGCCAGGGACGGAAGATATGGCTACACCTTC. It codes for CARDGRYGYTF.

This clonotype was picked up a small number of times. The chain combines TRBV14 with TRBJ2-5, with 7 bases matching TRBD1. The ends lost 0 bases at V and 2 bases at J; junction bases unmatched: 6. The CDR3 has 16 amino acids. The germline CDR1 and CDR2 sequences are SGHDN and FVKESK. The CDR3 region has the DNA TGTGCCAGCAGCCAAGATCTGGGGACAGTGCAAGAGACCCAGTACTTC. Amino acid sequence: CASSQDLGTVQETQYF.

J is TRBJ2-4 and V is TRBV12-3 or TRBV12-4, with D possibly matching TRBD1 (5 bases). CDR3 length: 17 residues. Trimming pared 6 bases from V and 0 bases from J, leaving 18 bases between. CDR3 amino acids: CASRLTADSLAKNIQYF. As DNA, the CDR3 is TGTGCCAGCAGACTAACGGCAGACAGCTTAGCCAAAAACATTCAGTACTTC.

This clonotype was counted only a few times. The chain couples TRBV5-1 to TRBJ2-7; weak D call: TRBD2 (5 bases). CDR1 is SGHRS and CDR2 is YFSETQ in the germline V gene. The CDR3 has 14 amino acids. V gave up 4 bases and J gave up 2 bases, with 13 bases separating them. The CDR3 nucleotides are TGCGCCAGCAGCCATGGACCCGGGGCCTACGAGCAGTACTTC. It encodes CASSHGPGAYEQYF.

This chain connects TRBV29-1 to TRBJ1-1; 9 positions match TRBD1. CDR1 SQVTM and CDR2 ANQGSEA come from the germline V gene. J lost 5 bases, V lost 2 bases, and 3 bases had no gene match. The CDR3 has 13 residues. The CDR3, as DNA: TGCAGCGTTGAAACAGGGGGCAGGACTGAAGCTTTCTTT. Translating gives CSVETGGRTEAFF.

This clonotype was observed a few times. The V gene is TRBV4-1, the J gene TRBJ2-2, with 8 positions matching TRBD2. Germline V gene sequence: CDR1 MGHRA, CDR2 YSYEKL. The V and J ends lost 0 bases and 4 bases, in that order; junction bases with no gene match: 10. The CDR3 runs to 18 residues. The CDR3 is CASSQEYVAGGRTGELFF. DNA for the CDR3: TGCGCCAGCAGCCAAGAATACGTGGCGGGGGGCCGCACCGGGGAGCTGTTTTTT.

This clonotype occurred a few times. The V and J genes are TRBV29-1 and TRBJ1-1, with TRBD1 as a possible D gene (5 bases). The V gene's germline CDR1 is SQVTM and CDR2 ANQGSEA. V lost 2 bases, J lost 1 base, and 8 bases lay in between. The CDR3 is 13 amino acids. In DNA, the CDR3 is TGCAGCGTTGAACGGGGGAGGAACACTGAAGCTTTCTTT. Amino acid sequence: CSVERGRNTEAFF.

This clonotype was seen at least ten times. J is TRBJ2-1 and V is TRBV5-1; D possibly uses TRBD1 or TRBD2 (7 bases each). The CDR3 has 18 amino acids. Per the germline V gene, CDR1 is SGHRS and CDR2 is YFSETQ. V was shortened by 1 base and J by 8 bases, with 25 bases between the two germline ends. CDR3 amino acids: CASSLTPQGQTSIHEQFF. The CDR3 coding sequence is TGCGCCAGCAGCTTGACCCCACAGGGACAGACTAGCATCCATGAGCAGTTCTTC. The full variable domain, in which reference TRBV5-1 and TRBJ2-1 provide the parts outside the CDR3, is KAGVTQTPRYLIKTRGQQVTLSCSPISGHRSVSWYQQTPGQGLQFLFEYFSETQRNKGNFPGRFSGRQFSNSRSEMNVSTLELGDSALYLCASSLTPQGQTSIHEQFFGPGTRLTVL.

The chain has TRBV5-4 and TRBJ2-5, with 7 bases identical to TRBD1. CDR3 length equals 14 residues. V lost 1 base and J lost 5; bases outside the gene matches: 5. From germline, CDR1 is SGHNT and CDR2 YYREEE (reference sequence). CDR3 amino acids: CASSLKGGSETQYF. CDR3 sequence (DNA): TGTGCCAGCAGCTTGAAAGGGGGCTCCGAGACCCAGTACTTC.

This clonotype came up a few times. The chain carries TRBV5-1 and TRBJ2-7, with D unclear. The CDR3 has 15 amino acids. Germline V CDR1 and CDR2: SGHRS, YFSETQ. V was shortened by 1 base and J by 2 bases, with 13 bases between the two germline ends. The CDR3 reads CASSLYPAPTYEQYF. DNA of the CDR3: TGCGCCAGCAGCTTGTACCCAGCGCCGACCTACGAGCAGTACTTC.

This clonotype was found a few times. The V and J genes are TRBV7-9 and TRBJ1-2, with 7 bases aligning to TRBD1. V was pared by 0 bases and J by 3 bases, with 4 bases of the junction left unmatched. Germline CDR1 reads SEHNR; CDR2 reads FQNEAQ (reference sequence). This CDR3 is 15 amino acids long. The CDR3 nucleotides are TGTGCCAGCAGCTTAGCAGGGGGCGCAGACTATGGCTACACCTTC. It specifies CASSLAGGADYGYTF.

This clonotype was observed a handful of times. This chain joins TRBV5-1 and TRBJ2-1; 9 bases are shared with TRBD2. The germline V gene encodes CDR1 SGHRS and CDR2 YFSETQ. After removal of 4 bases from V and 7 bases from J, the junction contained 6 bases not matched to a gene. This CDR3 has 14 amino acids. CDR3: CASSGTSLTNEQFF. DNA of the CDR3: TGCGCCAGCAGCGGGACTAGCTTAACGAATGAGCAGTTCTTC.

The chain links TRBV18 to TRBJ1-2; tentative D call: TRBD1 (6 bases). The CDR3 contains 14 residues. Germline V gene data show CDR1 as KGHSH and CDR2 as LQKENI. Deletions cut 3 bases from V and 0 bases from J, with 8 bases between. The CDR3: CASSPQGTNYGYTF. Written as DNA, the CDR3 is TGTGCCAGCTCACCGCAGGGGACTAACTATGGCTACACCTTC.

This clonotype was observed a few times. The chain combines TRBV20-1 with TRBJ1-1; TRBD1 might be the D (6 bases). Germline V lookup: CDR1 DFQATT, CDR2 SNEGSKA (reference sequence). The CDR3 contains 17 residues. Trimming took 0 bases from V and 1 from J, leaving 18 bases between them. In nucleotides, the CDR3 is TGCAGTGCTAGAGATCGGGTCGGGGGGCCGGCGAACACTGAAGCTTTCTTT. It encodes CSARDRVGGPANTEAFF.

This chain joins TRBV5-1 and TRBJ2-1, with TRBD2 matching 7 bases. Trimming removed 4 bases from V and 2 bases from J; junction bases left unmatched: 3. The CDR3 totals 14 residues. Per germline, CDR1 SGHRS and CDR2 YFSETQ. Here the CDR3 DNA reads TGCGCCAGCAGCCTCCGGGAGGCCTACAATGAGCAGTTCTTC. Translating gives CASSLREAYNEQFF.

V and J are TRBV7-9 and TRBJ2-3; no clear D. Germline CDR1 reads SEHNR; CDR2 reads FQNEAQ (reference sequence). The CDR3 length is 15 residues. V gave up 5 bases and J gave up 2 bases, with 14 bases separating them. CDR3 protein: CASSGRHTPTDTQYF. CDR3 DNA: TGTGCCAGCAGCGGGCGACATACCCCCACAGATACGCAGTATTTT.

The chain is built from TRBV6-2 or TRBV6-3 and TRBJ2-7; TRBD2 matches 11 bases. The germline gives CDR1 MNHEY, CDR2 SVGEGT. V was clipped by 6 bases and J by 3 bases; unmatched bases: 4. There are 14 residues in the CDR3. The DNA for the CDR3 is TGTGCCAGCAGACTAGCGGGGGCCTACTACGAGCAGTACTTC. It codes for CASRLAGAYYEQYF.